The clone carrying this T cell receptor beta chain was counted only a few times. As yet, its antigen is unknown. A sample-barcoded 5' primer and a J-beta primer mix were used in a second PCR of roughly 7 to 12 cycles. Each cDNA was tagged by a template-switch adaptor containing 12 random nucleotides. Each CDR3 protein is one row after TCRdb ran MiXCR on the 5' RACE reads. The table lists hundreds of thousands of distinct CDR3 sequences, about 21% of them singletons. Caucasian, healthy and from Russia, the donors were aged between roughly 6 and 95. The data derive from a study of blood T cells in healthy people across ages. Broader study findings: Unknown CMV status may confound age-related changes in expanded clones.

The sample comprised blood. The TCR originated in a man between 65 and 85 years old in good health.

The CDR3 DNA sequence: TGTGCCAGCAGTGATCCAGGGGGAGCCACTGAAGCTTTCTTT. This sequence encodes CASSDPGGATEAFF. This chain joins TRBV25-1 and TRBJ1-1; 7 nucleotides match TRBD1. CDR1 and CDR2 from the germline V gene are MGHDK and SYGVNS. V gave up 3 bases and J gave up 4 bases; unmatched junction bases: 5. This CDR3 contains 14 residues.